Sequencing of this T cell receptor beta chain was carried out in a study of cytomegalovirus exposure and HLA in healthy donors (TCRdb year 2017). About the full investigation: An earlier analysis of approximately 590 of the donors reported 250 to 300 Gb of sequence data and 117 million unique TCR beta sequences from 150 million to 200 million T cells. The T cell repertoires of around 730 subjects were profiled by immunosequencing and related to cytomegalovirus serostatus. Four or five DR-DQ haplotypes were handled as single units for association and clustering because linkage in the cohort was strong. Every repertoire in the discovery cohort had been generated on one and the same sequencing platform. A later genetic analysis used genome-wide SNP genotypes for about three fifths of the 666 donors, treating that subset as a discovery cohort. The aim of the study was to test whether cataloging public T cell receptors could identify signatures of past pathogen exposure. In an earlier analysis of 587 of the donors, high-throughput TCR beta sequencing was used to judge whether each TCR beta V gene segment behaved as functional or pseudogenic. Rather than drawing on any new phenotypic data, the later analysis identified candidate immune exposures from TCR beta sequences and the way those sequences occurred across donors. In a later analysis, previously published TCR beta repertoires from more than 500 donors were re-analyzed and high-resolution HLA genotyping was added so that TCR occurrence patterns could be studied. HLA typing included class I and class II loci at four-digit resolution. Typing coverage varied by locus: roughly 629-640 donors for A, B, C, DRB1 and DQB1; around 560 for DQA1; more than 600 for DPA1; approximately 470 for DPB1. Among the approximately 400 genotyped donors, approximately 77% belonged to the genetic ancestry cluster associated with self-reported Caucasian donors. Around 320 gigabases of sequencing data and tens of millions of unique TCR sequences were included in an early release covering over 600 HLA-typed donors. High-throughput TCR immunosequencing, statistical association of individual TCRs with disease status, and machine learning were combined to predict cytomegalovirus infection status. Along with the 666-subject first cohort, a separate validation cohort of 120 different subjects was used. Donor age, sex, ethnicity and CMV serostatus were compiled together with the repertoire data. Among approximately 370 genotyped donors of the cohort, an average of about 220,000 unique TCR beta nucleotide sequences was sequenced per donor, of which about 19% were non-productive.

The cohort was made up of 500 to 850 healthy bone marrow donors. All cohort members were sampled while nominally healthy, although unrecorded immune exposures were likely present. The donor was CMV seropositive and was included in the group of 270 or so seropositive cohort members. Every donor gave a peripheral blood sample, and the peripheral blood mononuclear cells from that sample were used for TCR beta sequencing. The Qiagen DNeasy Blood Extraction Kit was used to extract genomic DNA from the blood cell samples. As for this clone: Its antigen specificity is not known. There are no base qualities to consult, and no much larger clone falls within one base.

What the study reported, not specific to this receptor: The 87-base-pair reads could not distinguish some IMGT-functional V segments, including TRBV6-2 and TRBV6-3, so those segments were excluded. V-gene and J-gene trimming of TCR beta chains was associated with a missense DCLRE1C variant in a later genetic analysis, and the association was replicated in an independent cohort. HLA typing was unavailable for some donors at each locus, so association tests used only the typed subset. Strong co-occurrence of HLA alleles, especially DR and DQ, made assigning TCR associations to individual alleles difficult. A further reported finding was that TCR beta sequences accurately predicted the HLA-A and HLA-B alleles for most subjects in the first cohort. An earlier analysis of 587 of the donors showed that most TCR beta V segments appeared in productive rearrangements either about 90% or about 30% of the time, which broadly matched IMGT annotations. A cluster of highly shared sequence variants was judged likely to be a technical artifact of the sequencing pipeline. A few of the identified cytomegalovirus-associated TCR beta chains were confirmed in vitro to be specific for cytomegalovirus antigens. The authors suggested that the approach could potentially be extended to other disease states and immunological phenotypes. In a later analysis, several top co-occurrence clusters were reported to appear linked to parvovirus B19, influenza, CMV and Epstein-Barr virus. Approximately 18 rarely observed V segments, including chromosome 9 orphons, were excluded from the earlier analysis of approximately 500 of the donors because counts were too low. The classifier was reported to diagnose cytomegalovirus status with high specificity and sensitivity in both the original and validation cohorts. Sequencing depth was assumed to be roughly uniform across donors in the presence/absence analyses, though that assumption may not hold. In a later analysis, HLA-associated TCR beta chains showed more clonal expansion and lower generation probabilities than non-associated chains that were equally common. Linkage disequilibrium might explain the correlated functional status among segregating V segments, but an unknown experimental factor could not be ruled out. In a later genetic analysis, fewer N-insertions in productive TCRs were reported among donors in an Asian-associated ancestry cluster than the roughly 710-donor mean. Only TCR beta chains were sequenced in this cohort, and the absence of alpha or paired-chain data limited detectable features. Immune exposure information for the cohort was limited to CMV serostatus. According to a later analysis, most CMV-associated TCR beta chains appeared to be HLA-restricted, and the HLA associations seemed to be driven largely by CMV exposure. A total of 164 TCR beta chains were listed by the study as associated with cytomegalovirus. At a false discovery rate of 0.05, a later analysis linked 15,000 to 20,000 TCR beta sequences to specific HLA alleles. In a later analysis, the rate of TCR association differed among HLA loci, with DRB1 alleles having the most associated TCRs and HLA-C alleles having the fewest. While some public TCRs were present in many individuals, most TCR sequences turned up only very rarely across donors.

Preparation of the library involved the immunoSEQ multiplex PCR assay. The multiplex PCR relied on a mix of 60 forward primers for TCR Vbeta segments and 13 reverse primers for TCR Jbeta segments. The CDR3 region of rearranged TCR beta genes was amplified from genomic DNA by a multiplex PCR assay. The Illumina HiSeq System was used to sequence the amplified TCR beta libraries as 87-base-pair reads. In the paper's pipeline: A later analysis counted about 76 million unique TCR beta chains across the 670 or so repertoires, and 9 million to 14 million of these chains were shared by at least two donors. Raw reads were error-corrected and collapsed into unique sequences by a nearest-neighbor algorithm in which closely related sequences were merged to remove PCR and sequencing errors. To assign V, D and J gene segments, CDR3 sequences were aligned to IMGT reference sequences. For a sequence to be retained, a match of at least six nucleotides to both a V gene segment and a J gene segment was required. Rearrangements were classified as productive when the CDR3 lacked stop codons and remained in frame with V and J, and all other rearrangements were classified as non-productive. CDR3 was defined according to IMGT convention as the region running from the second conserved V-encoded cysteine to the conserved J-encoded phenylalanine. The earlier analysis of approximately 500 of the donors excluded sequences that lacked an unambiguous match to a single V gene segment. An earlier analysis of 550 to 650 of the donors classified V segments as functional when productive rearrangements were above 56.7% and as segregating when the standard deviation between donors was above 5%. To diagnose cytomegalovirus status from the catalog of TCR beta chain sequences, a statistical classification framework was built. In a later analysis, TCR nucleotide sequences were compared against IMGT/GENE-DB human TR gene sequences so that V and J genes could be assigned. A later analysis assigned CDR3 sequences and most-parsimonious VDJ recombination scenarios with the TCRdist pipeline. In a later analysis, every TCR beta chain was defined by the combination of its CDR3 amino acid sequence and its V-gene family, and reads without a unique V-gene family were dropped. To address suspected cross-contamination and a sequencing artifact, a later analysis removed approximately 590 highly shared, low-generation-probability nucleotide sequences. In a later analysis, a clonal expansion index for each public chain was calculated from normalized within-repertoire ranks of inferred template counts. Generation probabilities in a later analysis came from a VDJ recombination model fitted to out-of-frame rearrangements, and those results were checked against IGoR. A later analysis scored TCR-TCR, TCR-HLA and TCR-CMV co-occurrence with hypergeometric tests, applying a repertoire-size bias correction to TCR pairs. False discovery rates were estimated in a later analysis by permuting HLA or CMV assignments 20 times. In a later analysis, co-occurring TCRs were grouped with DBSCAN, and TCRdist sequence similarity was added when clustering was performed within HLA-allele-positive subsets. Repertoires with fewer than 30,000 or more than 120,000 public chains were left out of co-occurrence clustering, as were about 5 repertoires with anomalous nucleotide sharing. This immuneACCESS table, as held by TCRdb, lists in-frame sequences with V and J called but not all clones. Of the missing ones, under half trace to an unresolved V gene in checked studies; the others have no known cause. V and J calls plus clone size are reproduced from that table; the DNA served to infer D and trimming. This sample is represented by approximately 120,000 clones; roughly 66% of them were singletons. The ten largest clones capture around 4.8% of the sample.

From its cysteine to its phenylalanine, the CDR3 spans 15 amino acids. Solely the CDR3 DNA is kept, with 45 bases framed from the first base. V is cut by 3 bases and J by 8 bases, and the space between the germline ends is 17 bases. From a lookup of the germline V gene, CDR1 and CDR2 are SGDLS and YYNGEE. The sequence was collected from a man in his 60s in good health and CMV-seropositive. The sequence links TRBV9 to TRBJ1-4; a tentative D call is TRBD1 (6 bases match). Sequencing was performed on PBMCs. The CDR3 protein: CASSASGASREKLFF. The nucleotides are TGTGCCAGCAGCGCCTCAGGGGCCTCGAGGGAAAAACTGTTTTTT.